This T cell receptor beta chain was obtained from a study of Graves' ophthalmopathy and Graves' hyperthyroidism. This clonotype was seen at least ten times. The target antigen is unknown. Where ophthalmopathy was present, donors had moderate-to-severe activity, CAS ≥3, NOSPECS ≥4 and duration under 3 months. Study-wide points: Detection in blood was also observed for most expanded thyroid clonotypes above 0.001 frequency.

CDR3 regions of TCR beta were amplified from RNA transcripts. First-round RT-PCR employed HTBI primers, with a second-round multiplex PCR after it. TCRdb reprocessed the multiplex PCR reads via MiXCR and lists one record per CDR3 protein. The data hold some 400,000 distinct CDR3 sequences, with 15% to 20% observed a single time. V lost 3 bases and J 3 bases, leaving 15 bases between the germline ends. CDR1 and CDR2 (germline): MGHRA, YSYEKL. CDR3 length: 15 residues. The chain uses TRBV4-1 and TRBJ2-7; the D is unclear. What was sequenced was peripheral blood. The receptor's source is a woman under 30 with Graves' ophthalmopathy. DNA for the CDR3: TGCGCCAGCAGCCATCGGCAAAGCCCTCTCTACGAGCAGTACTTC. The encoded protein is CASSHRQSPLYEQYF.